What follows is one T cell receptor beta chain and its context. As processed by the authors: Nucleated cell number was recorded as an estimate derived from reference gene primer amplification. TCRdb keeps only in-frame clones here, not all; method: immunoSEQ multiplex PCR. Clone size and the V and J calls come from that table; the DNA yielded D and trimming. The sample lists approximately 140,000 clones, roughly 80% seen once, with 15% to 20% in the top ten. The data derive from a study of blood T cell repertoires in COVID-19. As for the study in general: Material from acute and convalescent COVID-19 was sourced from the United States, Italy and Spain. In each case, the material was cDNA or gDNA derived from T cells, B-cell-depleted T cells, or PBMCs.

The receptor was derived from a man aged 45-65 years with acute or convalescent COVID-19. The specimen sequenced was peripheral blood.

CDR3 DNA: TGTGCCAGCAGTTACAGAGCAGGGGAGGGGGGCAATCAGCCCCAGCATTTT. The encoded protein is CASSYRAGEGGNQPQHF. The rearrangement links TRBV6-2 or TRBV6-3 to TRBJ1-5, with D possibly TRBD1 on 6 matching bases. The CDR3 length is 17 residues. Germline assignment: CDR1 MNHEY and CDR2 SVGEGT. Trimming pared 2 bases from V and 2 bases from J, leaving 16 bases between.